A selection of T cell receptor beta chains follows, all from one sample in a study of graft-versus-host responses after intestinal transplantation. These receptors have no known antigen. Sequenced by immunoSEQ multiplex PCR; TCRdb stores in-frame clones only, minus some. The sample lists about 86,000 clones, approximately 90% occurring once. The specimen comprised unstimulated CD4+ T cells sorted from spleen or lymph node cells, sampled before transplant. The receptors were sampled from a human donor who was the organ donor for an intestinal transplant. Each CDR3 is given with its conserved first and last residue. A D gene is named only where the DNA matches it firmly. Only part of the rows carry a size: once, few, many, or a class if the clone is expanded.

>TRBV5-3|TRBD1|-|TRBJ2-7
TGTGCCAGAAGCTGGGACCCGGGACAGGGATGCGAGCAGTACTTC
CARSWDPGQGCEQYF
>TRBV5-1|-|-|TRBJ2-5
TGCGCCAGCAGCTTTGTCGGAGGGATACAAGAGACCCAGTACTTC
CASSFVGGIQETQYF
>TRBV7-2|-|-|TRBJ1-1
TGTGCCAGCAGCTTCGGGGGGCGGGGGCCCCACACTGAAGCTTTCTTT
CASSFGGRGPHTEAFF
>TRBV19|-|-|TRBJ1-2
TGTGCCAGTAGTATCCGACAGGAGGAGGGCTACACCTTC
CASSIRQEEGYTF
>TRBV19|TRBD2|once|TRBJ2-7
TGTGCCAGTAGTATAGCGGGAGGCTCCTACGAGCAGTACTTC
CASSIAGGSYEQYF
>TRBV18|TRBD1|-|TRBJ2-3
TGTGCCAGCTCACCACGAAGGGGGCAGGGAAGCACAGATACGCAGTATTTT
CASSPRRGQGSTDTQYF
>TRBV5-6|-|-|TRBJ2-6
TGTGCCAGCAGCCTCTGGGGGCCGAGCTCTGGGGCCAACGTCCTGACTTTC
CASSLWGPSSGANVLTF
>TRBV18|TRBD1|-|TRBJ1-2
TGTGCCAGCTCACCGGGACAGGGGAACTATGGCTACACCTTC
CASSPGQGNYGYTF
>TRBV11-1|TRBD1|-|TRBJ2-7
TGTGCCAGCAGCGTGGACAGGGGACGAGGGTCCTACGAGCAGTACTTC
CASSVDRGRGSYEQYF
>TRBV6-5|TRBD2|-|TRBJ2-5
TGTGCCAGCAGTCTAGCGGGGGGACAAGAGACCCAGTACTTC
CASSLAGGQETQYF
>TRBV10-3|-|-|TRBJ2-7
TGTGCCCTCGCGCGGGGAGGAGGTTCCTACGAGCAGTACTTC
CALARGGGSYEQYF
>TRBV11-3|TRBD2|-|TRBJ2-3
TGTGCCAGCAGCTTAGACGTCCCTAGCGGGGGTTCAGATACGCAGTATTTT
CASSLDVPSGGSDTQYF
>TRBV4-1|TRBD2|-|TRBJ2-1
TGCGCCAGCAGCCAAGTCAGCGGGGGGGCTCCTCGCTCCTACAATGAGCAGTTCTTC
CASSQVSGGAPRSYNEQFF
>TRBV18|-|-|TRBJ2-5
TGTGCCAGCGCGGACAGTAGACAAGAGACCCAGTACTTC
CASADSRQETQYF
>TRBV7-9|TRBD1|-|TRBJ1-1
TGTGCCAGCAGCCCTGGACAGGGTCTTCTATTTTTCTTT
CASSPGQGLLFFF
>TRBV28|-|-|TRBJ2-1
TGTGCCAGCAGTGGATACCGGGACTCACAACCGAATGAGCAGTTCTTC
CASSGYRDSQPNEQFF
>TRBV5-1|-|-|TRBJ1-2
TGCGCCAGCAGCCCTGGGAGTCCCTATGGCTACACCTTC
CASSPGSPYGYTF
>TRBV5-4|TRBD1|-|TRBJ2-3
TGTGCCAGCAGCCGCCGGACAGGCCGTTTTGATACGCAGTATTTT
CASSRRTGRFDTQYF
>TRBV7-3|-|-|TRBJ2-6
TGTGCCAGCAGCAAAACGGGGAACGCGGCCTCTGGGGCCAACGTCCTGACTTTC
CASSKTGNAASGANVLTF
>TRBV28|-|-|TRBJ1-2
TGTGCCACCCCCCTAAGCGGGACCGGCAATACTAACTATGGCTACACCTTC
CATPLSGTGNTNYGYTF
>TRBV27|-|-|TRBJ1-5
TGTGCCAGCGGTTCGGGGAACAGCAATCAGCCCCAGCATTTT
CASGSGNSNQPQHF
>TRBV5-1|-|-|TRBJ1-1
TGCGCCAGCAGAGACATGAACACTGAAGCTTTCTTT
CASRDMNTEAFF
>TRBV19|TRBD1|once|TRBJ2-3
TGTGCCAGCCGGGACAGGGGAGATAAAGATACGCAGTATTTT
CASRDRGDKDTQYF
>TRBV5-1|-|-|TRBJ1-2
TGCGCCAGCAGCTTCGACAGCGAATATGGCTACACCTTC
CASSFDSEYGYTF